This TCR beta chain originates from a study of T cell responses to AZD1222 COVID-19 vaccine. Germline V gene lookup returns CDR1 SGDLS and CDR2 YYNGEE. V was cut by 4 bases and J by 4 bases, with 14 bases left in between. The CDR3 loop spans 15 amino acids. Sequencing used immunoSEQ multiplex PCR; TCRdb keeps in-frame clones, though not all of them. The table includes over 150,000 clones, about 91% detected once. Study outcomes and limitations: In the spike-specific TCR repertoire, nearly half reportedly target unmutated variant regions.

As to this clone: The antigen is unknown.

The sequences come from peripheral blood, collected on day 0 of MenACWY control vaccination. The V call is TRBV9, the J call TRBJ2-2; TRBD1 or TRBD2 may be the D gene (5 bases each). This sequence originates from an adult in good health. The CDR3 bases are TGTGCCAGCAGCCCCCCGTGGGGGATCACCGGGGAGCTGTTTTTT. It is translated as CASSPPWGITGELFF.